This paragraph covers one TCR beta chain sequence. Its specificity is not known. In the same sample, other DNA sequences code for this CDR3. This sample was included in a study of cytomegalovirus exposure and HLA in healthy donors. Study results and limitations: Most TCR beta V segments were productive about 90% or about 30% of the time in an earlier analysis.

Germline V gives CDR1 SGDLS, CDR2 YYNGEE. With 4 bases clipped from V and 4 bases from J, the junction kept 3 bases outside the gene matches. The CDR3 runs to 15 residues. The PCR had 60 Vbeta and 13 Jbeta primers. Clones were read by immunoSEQ multiplex PCR, and TCRdb kept only the in-frame ones, dropping some. Of roughly 130,000 clones in the sample, over 65% were seen once. Sequenced sample: PBMCs. The sequence was obtained from a woman in her thirties or forties in good health and CMV-seropositive. The chain carries TRBV9 and TRBJ2-1; 12 bases map to TRBD2. The CDR3 is CASSPTSGGYNEQFF. The CDR3 coding sequence is TGTGCCAGCAGCCCGACTAGCGGGGGTTACAATGAGCAGTTCTTC.